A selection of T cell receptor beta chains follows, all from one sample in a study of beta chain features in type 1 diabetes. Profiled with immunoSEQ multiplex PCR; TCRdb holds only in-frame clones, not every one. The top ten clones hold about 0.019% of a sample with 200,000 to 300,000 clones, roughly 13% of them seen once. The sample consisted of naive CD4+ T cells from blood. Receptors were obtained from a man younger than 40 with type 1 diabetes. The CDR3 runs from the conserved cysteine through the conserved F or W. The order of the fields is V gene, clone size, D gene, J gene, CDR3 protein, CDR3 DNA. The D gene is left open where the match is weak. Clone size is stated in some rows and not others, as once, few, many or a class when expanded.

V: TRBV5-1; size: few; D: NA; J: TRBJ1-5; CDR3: CASSFGGYDQPQHF; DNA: TGCGCCAGCAGCTTCGGCGGGTACGATCAGCCCCAGCATTTT
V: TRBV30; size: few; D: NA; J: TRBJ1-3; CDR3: CAWRVVEFGNTIYF; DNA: TGTGCCTGGAGGGTGGTAGAGTTCGGAAACACCATATATTTT
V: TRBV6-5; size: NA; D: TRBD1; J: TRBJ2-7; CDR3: CASRRQGSNYEQYF; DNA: TGTGCCAGCAGAAGACAGGGGTCCAACTACGAGCAGTACTTC
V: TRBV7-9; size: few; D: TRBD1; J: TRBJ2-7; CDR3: CASSLDGQGANEQYF; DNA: TGTGCCAGCAGCTTAGACGGACAGGGGGCAAACGAGCAGTACTTC
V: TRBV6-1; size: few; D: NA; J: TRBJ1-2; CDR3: CASSVTSRVNYGYTF; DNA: TGTGCCAGCAGTGTAACCTCACGGGTTAACTATGGCTACACCTTC
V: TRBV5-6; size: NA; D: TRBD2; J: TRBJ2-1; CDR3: CASSAKTSGAYNEQFF; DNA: TGTGCCAGCAGCGCTAAAACTAGCGGGGCCTACAATGAGCAGTTCTTC
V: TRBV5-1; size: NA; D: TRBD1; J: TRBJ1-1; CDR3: CASSSQGHTEAFF; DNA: TGCGCCAGCAGCTCACAGGGGCATACTGAAGCTTTCTTT
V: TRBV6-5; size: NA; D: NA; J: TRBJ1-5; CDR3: CASSYSGEGNQPQHF; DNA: TGTGCCAGCAGTTATTCAGGGGAAGGCAATCAGCCCCAGCATTTT
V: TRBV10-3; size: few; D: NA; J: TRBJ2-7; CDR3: CAISDGLPSYEQYF; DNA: TGTGCCATCAGTGACGGACTACCATCCTACGAGCAGTACTTC
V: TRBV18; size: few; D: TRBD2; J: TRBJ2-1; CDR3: CASSPSGDSYNEQFF; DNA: TGTGCCAGCTCCCCTAGCGGAGACTCCTACAATGAGCAGTTCTTC
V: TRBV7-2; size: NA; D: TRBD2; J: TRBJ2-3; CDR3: CASRTSGRAGGTDTQYF; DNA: TGTGCCAGCAGAACTAGCGGGAGGGCCGGGGGCACAGATACGCAGTATTTT
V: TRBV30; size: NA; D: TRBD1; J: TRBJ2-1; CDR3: CAWGTGVYNEQFF; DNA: TGTGCCTGGGGGACAGGGGTCTACAATGAGCAGTTCTTC
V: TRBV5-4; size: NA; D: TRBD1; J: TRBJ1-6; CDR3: CASRQGARNSPLHF; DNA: TGTGCCAGCAGACAGGGGGCGCGTAATTCACCCCTCCACTTT
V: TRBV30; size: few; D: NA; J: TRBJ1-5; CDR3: CAWRSAGNSNQPQHF; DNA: TGTGCCTGGAGATCAGCCGGGAATAGCAATCAGCCCCAGCATTTT
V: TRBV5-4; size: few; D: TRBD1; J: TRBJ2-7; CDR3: CASSLKGAVHEQYF; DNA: TGTGCCAGCAGCTTGAAGGGGGCTGTCCACGAGCAGTACTTC
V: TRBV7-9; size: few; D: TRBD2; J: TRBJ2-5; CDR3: CASAGVETQYF; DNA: TGTGCCTCCGCGGGAGTAGAGACCCAGTACTTC
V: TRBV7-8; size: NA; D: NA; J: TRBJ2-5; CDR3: CASSLGTAQETQYF; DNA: TGTGCCAGCAGCTTAGGGACAGCCCAAGAGACCCAGTACTTC
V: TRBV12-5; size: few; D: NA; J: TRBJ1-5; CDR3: CASGLFRDTQPQHF; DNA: TGTGCTAGTGGTTTGTTCCGGGACACTCAGCCCCAGCATTTT
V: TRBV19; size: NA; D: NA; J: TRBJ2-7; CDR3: CASSKDSPYEQYF; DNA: TGTGCCAGTAGTAAGGACAGCCCCTACGAGCAGTACTTC
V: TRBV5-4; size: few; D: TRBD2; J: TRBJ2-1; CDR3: CASSLAGGGASGEQFF; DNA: TGTGCCAGCAGCTTGGCCGGCGGGGGGGCGTCTGGTGAGCAGTTCTTC
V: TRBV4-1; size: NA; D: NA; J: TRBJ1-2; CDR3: CASSRGRGAGDGYTF; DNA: TGCGCCAGCAGCCGGGGCCGGGGGGCCGGCGATGGCTACACCTTC
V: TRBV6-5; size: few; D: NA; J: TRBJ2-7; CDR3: CASSSAGSYEQYF; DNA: TGTGCCAGCAGTTCCGCGGGAAGCTACGAGCAGTACTTC
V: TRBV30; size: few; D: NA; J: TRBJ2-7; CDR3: CAGIRRGGISYEQYF; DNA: TGTGCCGGGATTCGGCGAGGGGGAATATCCTACGAGCAGTACTTC
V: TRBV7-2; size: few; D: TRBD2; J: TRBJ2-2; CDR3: CASSQSTSGSPGELFF; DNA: TGTGCCAGCAGCCAATCGACTAGCGGGAGCCCCGGGGAGCTGTTTTTT
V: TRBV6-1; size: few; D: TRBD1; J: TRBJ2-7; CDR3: CASGTGDSYEQYF; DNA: TGTGCCAGTGGAACAGGGGACTCCTACGAGCAGTACTTC
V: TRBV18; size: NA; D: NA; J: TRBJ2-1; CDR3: CASSPDESSYNEQFF; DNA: TGTGCCAGCTCACCAGATGAGAGCTCCTACAATGAGCAGTTCTTC
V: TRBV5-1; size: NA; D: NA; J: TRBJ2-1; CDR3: CASSLARGEQFF; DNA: TGCGCCAGCAGCTTGGCCCGGGGTGAGCAGTTCTTC
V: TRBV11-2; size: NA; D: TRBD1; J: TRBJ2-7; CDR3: CASSFGTGGQTYEQYF; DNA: TGTGCCAGCAGCTTCGGGACAGGGGGCCAGACCTACGAGCAGTACTTC
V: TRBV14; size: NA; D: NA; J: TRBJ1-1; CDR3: CASSQVRGNTEAFF; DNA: TGTGCCAGCAGCCAAGTGAGAGGGAACACTGAAGCTTTCTTT
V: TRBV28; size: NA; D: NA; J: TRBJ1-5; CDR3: CASSTGGPQHF; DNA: TGTGCCAGCAGTACCGGCGGGCCCCAGCATTTT
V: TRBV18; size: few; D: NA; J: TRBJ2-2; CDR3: CASSPTGTANTGELFF; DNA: TGTGCCAGCTCACCTACAGGAACCGCGAACACCGGGGAGCTGTTTTTT
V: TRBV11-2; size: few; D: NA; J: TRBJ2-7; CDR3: CASRLWGVQIYEQYF; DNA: TGTGCCAGCAGGCTTTGGGGGGTGCAAATCTACGAGCAGTACTTC
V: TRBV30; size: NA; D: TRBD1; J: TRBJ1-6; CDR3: CAWSVDRAGESPLHF; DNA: TGTGCCTGGAGTGTAGACAGGGCGGGTGAATCACCCCTCCACTTT
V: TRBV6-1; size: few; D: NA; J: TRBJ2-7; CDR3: CASSEAPVGLYEQYF; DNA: TGTGCCAGCAGTGAAGCGCCCGTGGGCCTCTACGAGCAGTACTTC
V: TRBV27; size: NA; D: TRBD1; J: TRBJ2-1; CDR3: CASSLQTGVMNEQFF; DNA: TGTGCCAGCAGTTTACAGACAGGGGTGATGAATGAGCAGTTCTTC
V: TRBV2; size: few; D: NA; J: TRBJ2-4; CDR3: CASSEEERVNIQYF; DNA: TGTGCCAGCAGTGAAGAGGAGCGGGTAAACATTCAGTACTTC
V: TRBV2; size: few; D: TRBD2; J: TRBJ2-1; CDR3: CASSGIAGASYNEQFF; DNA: TGTGCCAGCAGTGGTATAGCGGGAGCGTCCTACAATGAGCAGTTCTTC
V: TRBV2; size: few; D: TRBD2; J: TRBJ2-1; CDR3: CASSPTSASEQFF; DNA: TGTGCCAGCAGTCCTACTAGCGCTTCTGAGCAGTTCTTC
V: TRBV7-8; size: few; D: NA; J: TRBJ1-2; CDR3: CASSLREPYGYTF; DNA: TGTGCCAGCAGCCTCCGGGAGCCCTATGGCTACACCTTC
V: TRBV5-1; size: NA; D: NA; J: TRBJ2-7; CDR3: CASSYRGLDEQYF; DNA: TGCGCCAGCAGCTACCGGGGGTTAGACGAGCAGTACTTC
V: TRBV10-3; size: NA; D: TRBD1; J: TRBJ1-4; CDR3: CAIGDRTNEKLFF; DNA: TGTGCCATCGGGGACAGAACTAATGAAAAACTGTTTTTT
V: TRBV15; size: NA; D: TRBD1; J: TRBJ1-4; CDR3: CATSVTQGSEKLFF; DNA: TGTGCCACCAGCGTAACACAGGGGAGCGAAAAACTGTTTTTT
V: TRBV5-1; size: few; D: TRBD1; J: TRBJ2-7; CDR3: CASSHDRENEQYF; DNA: TGCGCCAGCAGCCACGACAGGGAAAACGAGCAGTACTTC
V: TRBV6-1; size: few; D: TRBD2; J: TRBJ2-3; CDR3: CASSVGGLAGPSTDTQYF; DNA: TGTGCCAGCAGTGTCGGGGGACTAGCGGGGCCTAGCACAGATACGCAGTATTTT
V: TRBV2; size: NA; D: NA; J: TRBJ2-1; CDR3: CATRGDRIYNEQFF; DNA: TGTGCCACCCGTGGAGACAGGATCTACAATGAGCAGTTCTTC
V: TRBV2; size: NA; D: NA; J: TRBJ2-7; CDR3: CASSERLRAEDEQYF; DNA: TGTGCCAGCAGTGAAAGGTTGAGGGCAGAGGACGAGCAGTACTTC
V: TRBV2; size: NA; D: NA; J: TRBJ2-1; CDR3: CASRVRQTNEQFF; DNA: TGTGCCAGCCGTGTGAGACAGACAAATGAGCAGTTCTTC
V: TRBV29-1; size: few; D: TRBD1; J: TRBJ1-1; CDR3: CSVEGFTGGTEAFF; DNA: TGCAGCGTTGAAGGGTTCACAGGGGGCACTGAAGCTTTCTTT
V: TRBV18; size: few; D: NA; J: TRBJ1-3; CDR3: CASSPQDSLSNTIYF; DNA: TGTGCCAGCTCACCACAAGACTCCCTTTCGAACACCATATATTTT
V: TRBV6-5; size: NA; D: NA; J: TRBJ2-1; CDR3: CASARGPLDEQFF; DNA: TGTGCCAGCGCGCGAGGCCCCTTGGATGAGCAGTTCTTC
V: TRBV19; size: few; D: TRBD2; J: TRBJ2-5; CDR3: CASSIEERGGRETQYF; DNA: TGTGCCAGTAGTATAGAGGAGCGGGGGGGCCGGGAGACCCAGTACTTC
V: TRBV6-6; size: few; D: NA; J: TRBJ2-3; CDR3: CAAQGRGTDTQYF; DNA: TGTGCCGCCCAAGGGAGGGGGACAGATACGCAGTATTTT
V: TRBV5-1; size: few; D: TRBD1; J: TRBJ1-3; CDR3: CASRPGQGRSTIYF; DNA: TGCGCCAGCAGGCCCGGACAGGGAAGAAGCACCATATATTTT
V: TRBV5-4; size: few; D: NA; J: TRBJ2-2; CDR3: CASSLDFVTGELFF; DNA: TGTGCCAGCAGCTTGGACTTTGTCACCGGGGAGCTGTTTTTT
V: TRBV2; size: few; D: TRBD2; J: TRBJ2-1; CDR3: CASSKTSGSHNEQFF; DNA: TGTGCCAGCAGTAAGACTAGCGGGAGTCACAATGAGCAGTTCTTC
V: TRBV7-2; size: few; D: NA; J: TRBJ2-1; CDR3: CASSFEVGNEQFF; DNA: TGTGCCAGCAGCTTTGAGGTCGGCAATGAGCAGTTCTTC
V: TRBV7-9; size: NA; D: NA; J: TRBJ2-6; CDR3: CASSPVLSSGANVLTF; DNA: TGTGCCAGCAGCCCCGTCCTTAGCTCTGGGGCCAACGTCCTGACTTTC